Following are 32 T cell receptor beta chains from one sample sequenced in a study of blood T cell repertoires in COVID-19. Libraries were prepared by immunoSEQ multiplex PCR; TCRdb keeps only in-frame clonotypes and omits some of them. This repertoire shows approximately 15,000 clones, about 83% found once; its top ten account for 32%. The specimen sequenced was peripheral blood. These receptors all come from a man between 50 and 59 years old with active COVID-19.

The J gene is TRBJ2-5, the V gene TRBV7-2; 7 bases fit TRBD2. CDR3 length: 15 residues. Germline V gene data show CDR1 as SGHTA and CDR2 as FQGNSA. The V gene end was trimmed by 1 base and the J gene end by 4 bases; junction bases not matched to a gene: 6. The CDR3 DNA is TGTGCCAGCAGCTTAGGCGGGAGTTTAGGAGAGACCCAGTACTTC. Amino acid sequence: CASSLGGSLGETQYF.

V and J are TRBV5-1 and TRBJ1-1, with a possible D match to TRBD1 (6 bases). V was pared by 4 bases and J by 5 bases, with 18 bases between. The V gene's germline CDR1 is SGHRS and CDR2 YFSETQ. CDR3 size: 15 residues. The CDR3 DNA reads TGCGCCAGCAGCCCACACCCCCAGGGGAAAACTGAAGCTTTCTTT. It specifies CASSPHPQGKTEAFF.

The V gene is TRBV4-1, the J gene TRBJ2-7, with TRBD1 matching 9 bases. The CDR3 is 14 residues long. The junction had 2 bases not matched to a gene; V was cut back by 2 bases and J by 3 bases. CDR1 is MGHRA and CDR2 is YSYEKL in the germline V gene. CDR3: CASSQSTGGYEQYF. DNA of the CDR3: TGCGCCAGCAGCCAATCGACAGGGGGCTACGAGCAGTACTTC.

J is TRBJ1-6 and V is TRBV28, with 8 bases lining up with TRBD1. The CDR3 has 15 residues. Losses at the gene ends were 5 bases for V and 7 bases for J; bases not matched to a gene: 7. Germline assignment: CDR1 MDHEN and CDR2 SYDVKM. Written as DNA, the CDR3 is TGTGCCAGCAGTCCCCGACAGGGGAGGAATTCACCCCTCCACTTT. Protein: CASSPRQGRNSPLHF.

This rearrangement joins TRBV11-2 to TRBJ1-1; D may be TRBD1 (5 bases). V lost 5 bases to trimming and J lost 7 bases, with 11 bases between them. The CDR3 is 12 residues long. CDR1 is SGHAT, CDR2 FQNNGV, per germline. The chain's CDR3 is CASSMATVEAFF. CDR3 in DNA: TGTGCCAGCAGCATGGCGACAGTTGAAGCTTTCTTT.

The chain links TRBV29-1 to TRBJ2-2, with 8 bases fitting TRBD2. The J segment lost 5 bases and the V segment lost 7 bases, leaving 6 bases of the junction unmatched. CDR1 is SQVTM, CDR2 ANQGSEA, per germline. This CDR3 region has 13 residues. The CDR3, as DNA: TGCAGCGCCGGGCGGGGGGAAACCGGGGAGCTGTTTTTT. Its translation: CSAGRGETGELFF.

Notes on this clone: At one end the junction does not follow the germline gene, possibly because of a read error. V gene TRBV29-1 combines with J gene TRBJ2-7; 8 positions match TRBD2. The germline CDR1 and CDR2 sequences are SQVTM and ANQGSEA. This CDR3 comprises 11 residues. The CDR3 is CSVEWQGLAGF. CDR3 DNA: TGCAGCGTTGAATGGCAAGGACTAGCAGGGTTC.

This clone was seen a single time. The genes are TRBV4-1 and TRBJ2-1; maybe TRBD2 (6 bases). V was trimmed by 0 bases and J by 9 bases, leaving 18 bases between them. The CDR3 is made up of 16 amino acids. The germline gives CDR1 MGHRA, CDR2 YSYEKL. The CDR3 bases are TGCGCCAGCAGCCAAGATACCCGGGACTCCCTAGGTGAGCAGTTCTTC. This translates into CASSQDTRDSLGEQFF.

The rearrangement links TRBV6-5 to TRBJ2-7, with D possibly being TRBD1 (5 bases). The CDR3 contains 13 residues. Germline V CDR1 and CDR2: MNHEY, SVGAGI. V lost 3 bases and J lost 3, with 9 bases in between. Here the CDR3 reads CASSYGAFYEQYF. The DNA for the CDR3 is TGTGCCAGCAGTTATGGGGCTTTCTACGAGCAGTACTTC.

This clone was seen once. The chain employs TRBV3-1 (or the pseudogene TRBV3-2) and TRBJ2-1; possible D gene TRBD2, 5 bases. The CDR3 is 12 amino acids. Germline V gives CDR1 LGHDT, CDR2 YNNKEL (reference sequence). Trimming removed 3 bases from V and 7 bases from J, with 7 bases in between. The CDR3 DNA reads as TGTGCCAGCAGCCACGGCGGGAATGAGCAGTTCTTC. This translates into CASSHGGNEQFF.

The rearrangement joins TRBV6-6 to TRBJ2-2; TRBD1 aligns across 7 bases. CDR3 size: 14 residues. J gave up 8 bases and V 2 bases, and 5 bases lay outside the gene matches. Germline CDR1 reads MNHNY; CDR2 reads SVGAGI (reference sequence). This CDR3 reads CASSYEGAPGELFF. The CDR3 nucleotides are TGTGCCAGCAGTTACGAGGGGGCTCCTGGGGAGCTGTTTTTT.

V and J are TRBV2 and TRBJ2-1; 11 positions match TRBD1. The V and J ends lost 7 bases and 6 bases, in that order; junction bases with no gene match: 23. Germline loops: CDR1 SNHLY, CDR2 FYNNEI. There are 20 residues in the CDR3. CDR3 DNA: TGTGCCAGCAAGGATAGGGACAGGGGGGTTGGGGCTAAACGGGCCAATGAGCAGTTCTTC. Amino acids: CASKDRDRGVGAKRANEQFF. Drawing the rest from reference TRBV2 and TRBJ2-1, the complete variable domain is EPEVTQTPSHQVTQMGQEVILRCVPISNHLYFYWYRQILGQKVEFLVSFYNNEISEKSEIFDDQFSVERPDGSNFTLKIRSTKLEDSAMYFCASKDRDRGVGAKRANEQFFGPGTRLTVL.

J is TRBJ2-7 and V is TRBV4-1; 7 nucleotides agree with TRBD1. Trimming took 0 bases from V and 4 from J; bases not matched to a gene: 9. Germline V gene data show CDR1 as MGHRA and CDR2 as YSYEKL. The CDR3 has 16 amino acids. CDR3 residues: CASSQELRTGSYEQYF. The CDR3 DNA sequence: TGCGCCAGCAGCCAAGAACTCAGGACAGGATCTTACGAGCAGTACTTC.

The V and J genes are TRBV6-1 and TRBJ1-2, with 8 bases aligning to TRBD1. Germline V gives CDR1 MNHNS, CDR2 SASEGT. The trim removed 6 bases at V and 10 bases at J, leaving 7 bases unmatched. This CDR3 spans 12 amino acids. The CDR3 protein is CASSQAGGDYTF. The CDR3, as DNA: TGTGCCAGCAGCCAAGCAGGGGGCGACTACACCTTC.

This clone has only one observation. The chain has TRBV7-6 and TRBJ1-2, with TRBD1 identical over 9 bases. V trimming: 1 base; J trimming: 8 bases; junction bases outside the gene matches: 5. This CDR3 has 14 amino acids. Germline CDR1 SGHVS, CDR2 FNYEAQ. The chain's CDR3 is CASSLGGTGSGYTF. The CDR3 region has the DNA TGTGCCAGCAGCTTAGGTGGGACAGGGTCCGGCTACACCTTC.

Relative to its sample, this clone is medium-sized. The chain has TRBV24-1 and TRBJ2-3, with 12 bases lining up with TRBD2. J gave up 2 bases and V 5 bases, and 13 bases lay outside the gene matches. The CDR3 spans 19 residues. Per the germline V gene, CDR1 is KGHDR and CDR2 is SFDVKD. The CDR3 here is CATSGNAPLAGGPTDTQYF. Here the CDR3 DNA reads TGTGCCACCAGTGGCAATGCCCCACTAGCGGGAGGTCCCACAGATACGCAGTATTTT.

The chain uses TRBV4-1 and TRBJ1-1, with 7 positions matching TRBD1. Germline assignment: CDR1 MGHRA and CDR2 YSYEKL. The J segment lost 7 bases and the V segment lost 0 bases, leaving 8 bases of the junction unmatched. This CDR3 comprises 15 residues. The CDR3 coding sequence is TGCGCCAGCAGCCAAGATCACAGGGGAGATATTGAAGCTTTCTTT. It encodes CASSQDHRGDIEAFF.

This chain connects TRBV27 to TRBJ2-7; 9 bases line up with TRBD1. Losses at the gene ends were 0 bases for V and 6 bases for J; bases not matched to a gene: 6. CDR1 is MNHEY, CDR2 SMNVEV, per germline (reference sequence). This CDR3 is 15 amino acids long. The CDR3 reads CASSLSITGGSEQYF. As DNA, the CDR3 is TGTGCCAGCAGTTTATCGATAACAGGGGGCTCCGAGCAGTACTTC.

The chain uses TRBV4-1 and TRBJ2-1, with TRBD2 matching over 7 bases. V was clipped by 0 bases and J by 2 bases; unmatched bases: 10. The CDR3 is made up of 18 amino acids. From germline, CDR1 is MGHRA and CDR2 YSYEKL. The CDR3 DNA follows: TGCGCCAGCAGCCAAGAACTAGGGAGGGCCCTTGCCTACAATGAGCAGTTCTTC. Protein product: CASSQELGRALAYNEQFF.

V gene TRBV27 combines with J gene TRBJ2-7; tentatively, D is TRBD1 (6 bases). CDR3 size: 14 residues. Trimming shortened V by 5 bases and J by 2 bases, and 13 bases separated the two germline ends. The germline CDR1 and CDR2 sequences are MNHEY and SMNVEV (reference sequence). The CDR3 sequence is CASSPGPGAYEQYF. CDR3 sequence (DNA): TGTGCCAGCAGTCCTGGACCAGGGGCCTACGAGCAGTACTTC.

This chain connects TRBV2 to TRBJ2-7, with D tentatively TRBD1 (5 bases). The V end lost 5 bases, the J end lost 3 bases, and 11 bases lay between the germline ends. Per the germline V gene, CDR1 is SNHLY and CDR2 is FYNNEI. This CDR3 is built from 13 residues. The CDR3 here is CASSHGQVYEQYF. CDR3 sequence (DNA): TGTGCCAGCAGTCACGGACAAGTCTACGAGCAGTACTTC.

This sequence joins TRBV4-1 and TRBJ1-1; 8 nucleotides match TRBD1. Trimming cost V 1 base and J 6 bases; bases outside gene matches: 4. CDR1 MGHRA and CDR2 YSYEKL come from the germline V gene. The CDR3 spans 14 residues. CDR3 loop: CASSQVGQGPEAFF. The CDR3 DNA sequence: TGCGCCAGCAGCCAAGTCGGACAGGGCCCTGAAGCTTTCTTT.

The V and J genes are TRBV27 and TRBJ2-3; 14 bases are shared with TRBD2. There are 17 residues in the CDR3. The germline gives CDR1 MNHEY, CDR2 SMNVEV (reference sequence). The J segment lost 4 bases and the V segment lost 1 base, leaving 4 bases of the junction unmatched. This CDR3 is CASSLWGLAGVADTQYF. As DNA, the CDR3 is TGTGCCAGCAGTTTATGGGGACTAGCGGGAGTGGCAGATACGCAGTATTTT.

This rearrangement joins TRBV28 to TRBJ2-7; 12 bases line up with TRBD2. Germline CDR1 and CDR2: MDHEN and SYDVKM. Trimming cost V 4 bases and J 0 bases; bases outside gene matches: 13. The CDR3 totals 19 residues. The CDR3, as DNA: TGTGCCAGCAGTTCCCTAAGCCCCTCACTAGCGGGAGGCTCCTACGAGCAGTACTTC. Translated, it gives CASSSLSPSLAGGSYEQYF.

The rearrangement uses TRBV21-1 and TRBJ2-2; the table's D call of TRBD1 was not tested on the DNA. TRBV21-1 constitutes a pseudogene. The length of the CDR3 is 21 residues. The CDR3: CASSKTYRHRVRAGNTGELFF. CDR3 in DNA: TGTGCCAGCAGCAAAACATATCGACACAGGGTTCGGGCTGGGAACACCGGGGAGCTGTTTTTT.

This chain uses TRBV4-1 with TRBJ1-5, with 8 bases matching TRBD1. The germline gives CDR1 MGHRA, CDR2 YSYEKL. The CDR3 is made up of 17 amino acids. Trimming took 1 base from V and 11 from J; bases not matched to a gene: 16. The CDR3 DNA sequence: TGCGCCAGCAGCCAAGGAACGACGGACAGGGAGGGTGAGGCCCAGCATTTT. Translated: CASSQGTTDREGEAQHF.

The chain uses TRBV6-5 and TRBJ1-1, with 7 nucleotides matching TRBD1. After removal of 7 bases from V and 0 bases from J, the junction contained 8 bases not matched to a gene. The CDR3 spans 15 residues. Germline CDR1 and CDR2: MNHEY and SVGAGI. The chain's CDR3 is CASNPTGRLNTEAFF. The CDR3 DNA is TGTGCCAGCAACCCGACAGGGAGGCTGAACACTGAAGCTTTCTTT.

The chain has TRBV9 and TRBJ1-4, with a weak D call TRBD1 (6 bases). Per germline, CDR1 SGDLS and CDR2 YYNGEE. The CDR3 consists of 16 residues. Trimming left V 3 bases short and J 0 bases short, with 12 bases between. CDR3 region: CASSGGQSATNEKLFF. As DNA, the CDR3 is TGTGCCAGCAGCGGCGGACAGTCTGCAACTAATGAAAAACTGTTTTTT.

The chain employs TRBV7-2 and TRBJ2-3; 7 positions agree with TRBD1. V lost 5 bases to trimming and J lost 9 bases; unmatched junction nucleotides: 8. This CDR3 has 13 residues. Germline V gene lookup returns CDR1 SGHTA and CDR2 FQGNSA. Here the CDR3 DNA reads TGTGCCAGCAGCAATCCCGGGACAGTAACGCAGTATTTT. Protein sequence: CASSNPGTVTQYF.

The chain is built from TRBV6-1 and TRBJ1-5; no clear D gene. The CDR3 covers 15 residues. Trimming cost V 3 bases and J 0 bases, with 9 bases left between them. Germline V gives CDR1 MNHNS, CDR2 SASEGT. The CDR3 reads CASSDEGYSNQPQHF. Here the CDR3 DNA reads TGTGCCAGCAGTGATGAGGGATATAGCAATCAGCCCCAGCATTTT.

V and J are TRBV7-2 and TRBJ2-7; weak D call: TRBD1 (6 bases). In germline, CDR1 is SGHTA, CDR2 FQGNSA. The CDR3 has 16 amino acids. Deletions cut 4 bases from V and 2 bases from J, with 18 bases between. CDR3 bases: TGTGCCAGCAGCTATATTACAGGGATTCGTCCCTACGAGCAGTACTTC. This translates into CASSYITGIRPYEQYF.

This clone was counted at least ten times. Distinct nucleotide sequences in the sample also encode this CDR3. J is TRBJ2-1 and V is TRBV27; 12 nucleotides agree with TRBD2. After removal of 5 bases from V and 4 bases from J, the junction contained 3 bases not matched to a gene. The CDR3 spans 15 residues. Germline V lookup: CDR1 MNHEY, CDR2 SMNVEV (reference sequence). CDR3 amino acids: CASSRLAGAYNEQFF. CDR3 DNA sequence: TGTGCCAGCAGTCGACTAGCGGGAGCTTACAATGAGCAGTTCTTC.